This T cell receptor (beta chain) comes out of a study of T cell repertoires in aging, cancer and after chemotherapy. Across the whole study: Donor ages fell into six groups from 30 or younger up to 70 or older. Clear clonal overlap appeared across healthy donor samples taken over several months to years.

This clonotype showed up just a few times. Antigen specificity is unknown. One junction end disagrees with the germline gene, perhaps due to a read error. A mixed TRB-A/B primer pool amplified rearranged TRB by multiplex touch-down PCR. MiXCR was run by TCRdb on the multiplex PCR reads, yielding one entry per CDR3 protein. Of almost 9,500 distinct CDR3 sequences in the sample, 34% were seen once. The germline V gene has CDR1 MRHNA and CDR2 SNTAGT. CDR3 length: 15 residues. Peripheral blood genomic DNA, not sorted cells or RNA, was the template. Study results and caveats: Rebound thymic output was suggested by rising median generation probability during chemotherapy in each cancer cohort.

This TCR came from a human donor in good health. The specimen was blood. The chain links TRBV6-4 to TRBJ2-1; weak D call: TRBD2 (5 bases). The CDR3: CASSDSVGDYSEQFF. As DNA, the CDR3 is TGTGCCAGCAGTGACAGCGTGGGTGACTACAGTGAGCAGTTCTTC.